What follows describes a single T cell receptor beta chain. Its antigen remains unknown. Germline CDR1 reads SGHRS; CDR2 reads YFSETQ. V shed 4 bases and J shed 3 bases, with 17 bases lying between them. The CDR3 runs to 16 residues. This specimen comes from a study of CD4+ T cells in melanoma. General study points: A reported correlation linked neoantigen-specific CD4+ T cells to CD8+, macrophage and B cell function. Diverse differentiation states were reported for melanoma neoantigen-specific CD4+ T cells.

TCRdb's table, derived via immunoSEQ multiplex PCR, lists solely in-frame clones and lacks some. The sample shows over 15,000 clones, 81% of them seen only once. Sequencing used cells from a culture (not recorded whether cultured in vitro). The chain carries TRBV5-1 and TRBJ1-3; perhaps TRBD1 as D (6 bases). This clonotype was obtained from a human donor with melanoma. The CDR3 protein is CASSPELQGYGNTIYF. As DNA, the CDR3 is TGCGCCAGCAGCCCGGAATTACAGGGATATGGAAACACCATATATTTT.